This record looks at one T cell receptor beta chain sequence and its context. The sample comes from a study of Ad26.COV2.S vaccination and SARS-CoV-2 variants. Study-level background: It was the COV1001 Ad26.COV2.S trial arm that included the donor.

The V and J ends lost 3 bases and 0 bases, in that order; junction bases with no gene match: 10. CDR1 PRHDT and CDR2 FYEKMQ come from the germline V gene (reference sequence). CDR3 size: 17 residues. Produced via immunoSEQ multiplex PCR; TCRdb's table is partial and in-frame only. The profile covers some 250,000 clones, with roughly 88% appearing a single time and approximately 11% taken by the ten largest. Treatment given: over 15 received Ad26.COV2.S at low or high dose, single or two shots; roughly five received placebo; per-sample allocation not given. Collection of samples fell on day 63 after the first vaccine or placebo injection.

This receptor was identified in a person between 18 and 59 years old who received the Ad26.COV2.S COVID-19 vaccine or a placebo. Here the sequenced sample was peripheral blood, taken in a trial of Ad26.COV2.S vaccine versus placebo. The V and J genes are TRBV13 and TRBJ2-7, with 8 bases aligning to TRBD2. CDR3 DNA: TGTGCCAGCAGCTTTGGGGCTAGCGGGCCAAGCTCCTACGAGCAGTACTTC. It specifies CASSFGASGPSSYEQYF.